This T cell receptor beta chain derives from a study of T cell repertoires in cytomegalovirus infection. On this clonotype: Its antigen is still unknown.

The germline CDR1 and CDR2 sequences are DFQATT and SNEGSKA (reference sequence). V lost 3 bases to trimming and J lost 5 bases, with 11 bases between them. The CDR3 is 14 amino acids. TCRdb analysed the reads with MiXCR anew, one entry per CDR3 protein. This sample has hundreds of thousands of distinct CDR3 sequences, with about 30% found just once. This receptor was taken from a human donor in good health (CMV status not recorded). Some clones in this sample may be carry-over from other donors' samples. Sequenced material: cultured PBMCs, taken from culture after CMV antigen stimulation. The V gene is TRBV20-1, the J gene TRBJ1-6; D is possibly TRBD1 (5 bases). CDR3 in DNA: TGCAGTGCTAGGGGGGGAGATAATAATTCACCCCTCCACTTT. It is translated as CSARGGDNNSPLHF.